This TCR beta chain was sequenced for a study of T cell repertoires in cytomegalovirus infection (dated by TCRdb to 2018 to 2020). About the full investigation: Recently identified HLA-C-restricted CMV epitopes, whose presentation resists viral immunomodulation, were targeted by peptide stimulations together with well-studied HLA-B-restricted epitopes. Donor HLA type was relevant to the analysis, because carriage of CMV infection together with the matching HLA type was indicated by public TCR beta signatures. Summary of the overall study and its limitations: The ex vivo response was dominated by HLA-C-restricted CMV-specific TCR beta clonotypes, and the single most frequent clonotype in two of eight donors was supplied by these HLA-C-restricted clonotypes. In both this cohort and an independent roughly 350-donor cohort, the cumulative frequency of public TCR beta family members distinguished carriers of CMV infection plus the relevant HLA type.

The instrument was an Illumina HiSeq 1500. Clones were called with MiXCR by TCRdb after fastp trimmed the public reads at Q25, and only in-frame beta chains were retained. Merged by CDR3 protein, the rows form single entries marked with the most common genes and DNA. This sample has fewer than 1,000,000 distinct CDR3 sequences in its table, and less than 40% of those were observed once. The biggest ten clones account for around 15% of the sample. Comments on this clonotype: The antigen it binds to is not known. Sequence at one end of the junction differs from germline and may be a read error.

The CDR3 spans 15 residues, from the cysteine through the phenylalanine. CDR3 DNA only is kept here, 45 bases in frame from base 1. The germline V gene gives CDR1 as MNHEY and CDR2 as SVGEGT. This sample's treatment or condition label indicates: in vitro stimulation with specific CMV peptide epitopes to enrich CMV-specific T cells. The V and J genes are TRBV6-2 or TRBV6-3 and TRBJ2-6; the D match is possibly TRBD1 or TRBD2, with 5 bases aligned in each. The TCR was taken from a human donor in good health (CMV status not recorded). Some clones in this sample may be carry-over from other donors' samples. Sequences were derived from cultured CD8+ T cells from PBMCs, sampled from culture after CMV antigen stimulation. At the DNA level, the sequence is TGTGCCTGCAGGGATCCCCCGGGAGGGGCCAACGTCCTGACTTTC. This encodes CACRDPPGGANVLTF.